This T cell receptor (beta chain) appears in the sequencing data of a study of blood T cell repertoires in COVID-19. Study context: Samples representing acute and convalescent COVID-19 were sourced from the United States, Italy and Spain. From T cells, B-cell-depleted T cells, or PBMCs came the material, which was cDNA or gDNA.

Trimming took off 0 bases at V and 0 bases at J, with 6 bases between the two ends. CDR3 length: 16 amino acids. Germline CDR1 reads SNHLY; CDR2 reads FYNNEI. Original processing methods: Amplification with reference gene primers provided the estimates of nucleated cell counts. Only in-frame clones appear in the TCRdb table, and some are missing; sequencing was by immunoSEQ multiplex PCR. V and J calls and clone size follow that table, whereas D and trimming were derived from the DNA. Among approximately 180,000 clones listed, over 75% were seen once. Sequenced sample: peripheral blood. The receptor was derived from a man between 60 and 75 years old with acute or convalescent COVID-19. The V call is TRBV2, the J call TRBJ2-6; D gene ambiguous. CDR3 sequence (DNA): TGTGCCAGCAGTGAAGCTGGGCACTCTGGGGCCAACGTCCTGACTTTC. Translation: CASSEAGHSGANVLTF.